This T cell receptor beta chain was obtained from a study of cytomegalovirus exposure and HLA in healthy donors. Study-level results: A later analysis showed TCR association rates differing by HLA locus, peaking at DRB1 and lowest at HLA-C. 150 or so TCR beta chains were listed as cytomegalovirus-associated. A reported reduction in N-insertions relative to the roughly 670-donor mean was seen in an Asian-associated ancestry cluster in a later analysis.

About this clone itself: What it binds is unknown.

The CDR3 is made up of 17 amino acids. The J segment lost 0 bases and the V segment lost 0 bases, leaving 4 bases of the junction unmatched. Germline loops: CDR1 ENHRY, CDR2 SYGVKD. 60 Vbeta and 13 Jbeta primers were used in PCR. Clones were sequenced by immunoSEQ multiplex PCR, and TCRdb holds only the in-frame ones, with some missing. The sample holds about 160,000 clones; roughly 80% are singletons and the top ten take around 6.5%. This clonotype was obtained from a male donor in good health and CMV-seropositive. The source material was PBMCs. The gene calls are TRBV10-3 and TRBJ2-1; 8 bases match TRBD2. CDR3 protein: CAISESSGADSYNEQFF. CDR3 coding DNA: TGTGCCATCAGTGAGTCTAGCGGGGCTGACTCCTACAATGAGCAGTTCTTC.